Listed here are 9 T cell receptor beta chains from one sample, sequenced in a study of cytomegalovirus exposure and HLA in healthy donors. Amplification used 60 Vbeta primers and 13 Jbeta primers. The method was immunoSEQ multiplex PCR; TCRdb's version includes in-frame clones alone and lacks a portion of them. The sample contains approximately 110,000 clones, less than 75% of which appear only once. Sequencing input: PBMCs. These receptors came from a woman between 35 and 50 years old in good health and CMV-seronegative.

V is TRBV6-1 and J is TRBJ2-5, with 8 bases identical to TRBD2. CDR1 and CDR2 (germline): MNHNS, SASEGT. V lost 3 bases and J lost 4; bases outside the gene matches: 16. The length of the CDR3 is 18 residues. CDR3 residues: CASSEGRGWGGRPETQYF. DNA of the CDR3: TGTGCCAGCAGTGAGGGGCGGGGTTGGGGCGGGAGGCCAGAGACCCAGTACTTC.

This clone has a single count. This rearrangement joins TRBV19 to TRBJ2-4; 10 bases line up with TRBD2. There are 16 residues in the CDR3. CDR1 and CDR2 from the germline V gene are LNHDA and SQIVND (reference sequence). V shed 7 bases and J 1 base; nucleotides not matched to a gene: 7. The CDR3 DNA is TGTGCCAGTATGGCTAGCGGGAGTATGGCCAAAAACATTCAGTACTTC. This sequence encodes CASMASGSMAKNIQYF.

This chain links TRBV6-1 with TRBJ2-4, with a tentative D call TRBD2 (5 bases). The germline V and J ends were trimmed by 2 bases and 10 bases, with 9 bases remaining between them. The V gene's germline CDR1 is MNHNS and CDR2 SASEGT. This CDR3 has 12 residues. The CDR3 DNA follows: TGTGCCAGCAGTGAACTTCGGGAAATTCAGTACTTC. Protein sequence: CASSELREIQYF.

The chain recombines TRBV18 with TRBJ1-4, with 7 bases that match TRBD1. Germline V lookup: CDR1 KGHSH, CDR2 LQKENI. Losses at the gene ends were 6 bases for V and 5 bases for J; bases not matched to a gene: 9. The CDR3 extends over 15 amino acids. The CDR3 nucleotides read TGTGCCAGCTCCCTAAGAGGGGGCCGGAATGAAAAACTGTTTTTT. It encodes CASSLRGGRNEKLFF.

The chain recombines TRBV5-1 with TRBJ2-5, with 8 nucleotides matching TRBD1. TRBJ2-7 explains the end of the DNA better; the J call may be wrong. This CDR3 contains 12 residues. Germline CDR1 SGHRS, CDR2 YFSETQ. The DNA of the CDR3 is TGCGCCAGCAGCCCTACAGGGGGCGAGCAGTACTTC. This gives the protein CASSPTGGEQYF.

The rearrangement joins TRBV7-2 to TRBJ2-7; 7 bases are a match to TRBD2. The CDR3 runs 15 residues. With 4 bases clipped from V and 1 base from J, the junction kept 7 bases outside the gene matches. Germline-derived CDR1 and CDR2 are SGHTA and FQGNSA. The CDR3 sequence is CASSSSWGGSYEQYF. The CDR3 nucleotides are TGTGCCAGCAGCTCCTCCTGGGGGGGGTCCTACGAGCAGTACTTC. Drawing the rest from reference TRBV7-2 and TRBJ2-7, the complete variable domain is GAGVSQSPSNKVTEKGKDVELRCDPISGHTALYWYRQSLGQGLEFLIYFQGNSAPDKSGLPSDRFSAERTGGSVSTLTIQRTQQEDSAVYLCASSSSWGGSYEQYFGPGTRLTVT.

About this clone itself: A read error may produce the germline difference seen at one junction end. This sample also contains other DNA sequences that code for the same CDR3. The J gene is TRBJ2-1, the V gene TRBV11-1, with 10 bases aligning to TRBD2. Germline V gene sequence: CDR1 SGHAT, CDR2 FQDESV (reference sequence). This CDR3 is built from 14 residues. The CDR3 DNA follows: TGTGCTAGCAGAACTAGCGGGAAATACAATGAGCAGTTCTTC. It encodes CASRTSGKYNEQFF.

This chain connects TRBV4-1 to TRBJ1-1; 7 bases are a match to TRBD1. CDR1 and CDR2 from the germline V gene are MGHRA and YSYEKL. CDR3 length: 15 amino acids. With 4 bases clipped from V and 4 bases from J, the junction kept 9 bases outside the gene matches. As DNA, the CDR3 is TGCGCCAGCAGCCGAGGACAGGAAGCTTTCACTGAAGCTTTCTTT. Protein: CASSRGQEAFTEAFF.

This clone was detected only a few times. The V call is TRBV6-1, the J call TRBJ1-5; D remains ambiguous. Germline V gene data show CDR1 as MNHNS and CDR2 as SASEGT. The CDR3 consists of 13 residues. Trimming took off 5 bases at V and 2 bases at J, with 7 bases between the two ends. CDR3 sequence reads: CASSLYGNQPQHF. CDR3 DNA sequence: TGTGCCAGCAGTCTTTATGGCAATCAGCCCCAGCATTTT.